This T cell receptor (beta chain) stems from a study of cytomegalovirus exposure and HLA in healthy donors. The CDR3 sequence is 14 residues long. J was trimmed by 6 bases and V by 5 bases; bases with no gene match: 7. Here immunoSEQ multiplex PCR was the method, and the copy in TCRdb shows in-frame clones only, minus some. The sample lists some 210,000 clones; approximately 82% were seen once. Sequencing input: PBMCs. The source is a woman aged 18-29 years in good health and CMV-seronegative. This chain joins TRBV23-1 and TRBJ1-2; 9 nucleotides align to TRBD1. TRBV23-1 is an ORF; its function is uncertain. The CDR3 sequence is CASSGTGGKDGYTF. In DNA form, the CDR3 reads TGCGCCAGCAGTGGAACAGGGGGCAAAGATGGCTACACCTTC.